This T cell receptor (beta chain) comes out of a study of cytomegalovirus exposure and HLA in healthy donors. About this clone: Its antigen is currently unknown.

This table comes from immunoSEQ multiplex PCR, and its TCRdb copy is limited to in-frame clones, with some not included. The table includes some 130,000 clones, 85% to 95% detected once. Study observations and caveats: According to the study, roughly 180 TCR beta chains were cytomegalovirus-associated.

The CDR3 extends over 14 amino acids. V gave up 3 bases and J gave up 5 bases, with 11 bases separating them. The V gene's germline CDR1 is SGHNT and CDR2 YENEEA. The rearrangement joins TRBV11-3 to TRBJ2-1; a weak D match, TRBD2 (6 bases). The source of this sequence is a young man in good health and CMV-seropositive. Input material: PBMCs. This chain's CDR3 is CASSFPGVHNEQFF. In DNA form, the CDR3 reads TGTGCCAGCAGCTTCCCGGGAGTCCACAATGAGCAGTTCTTC.